Following are 20 T cell receptor beta chains from one sample sequenced in a study of shared clonotypes between healthy human individuals. As defined, naive CD8 cells were CD45RO-negative and positively selected for CCR7, with terminally differentiated effector memory CD45RA+ cells excluded. Generated by immunoSEQ multiplex PCR, the TCRdb table keeps only in-frame clones and is missing some. The sample includes 550,000 to 750,000 clones, roughly 95% of them seen just once. Sample: naive CD8+ T cells sorted from blood. The origin of the receptors is a young woman in good health.

V and J are TRBV9 and TRBJ2-1, with D tentatively TRBD1 or TRBD2 (5 bases each). CDR3 length equals 12 residues. In germline, CDR1 is SGDLS, CDR2 YYNGEE. V lost 4 bases and J 10 bases, leaving 12 bases between the germline ends. CDR3 DNA sequence: TGTGCCAGCAGCACCTGGGACGGGGAGCAGTTCTTC. Translated, it gives CASSTWDGEQFF. The whole variable domain, filled in from reference TRBV9 and TRBJ2-1, reads DSGVTQTPKHLITATGQRVTLRCSPRSGDLSVYWYQQSLDQGLQFLIQYYNGEERAKGNILERFSAQQFPDLHSELNLSSLELGDSALYFCASSTWDGEQFFGPGTRLTVL.

V is TRBV25-1 and J is TRBJ1-2; a weak D match, TRBD1 (6 bases). Trimming pared 3 bases from V and 3 bases from J, leaving 14 bases between. CDR1 is MGHDK, CDR2 SYGVNS, per germline. This CDR3 contains 15 residues. CDR3 DNA: TGTGCCAGCAGTGACCCCACAGGGTTTGACTATGGCTACACCTTC. Encoded protein: CASSDPTGFDYGYTF.

CDR3 sequence: CASSDRGYQSTDTQYF. CDR3 in DNA: TGTGCCAGCAGCGACAGGGGGTACCAAAGCACAGATACGCAGTATTTT. V gene TRBV4-2 combines with J gene TRBJ2-3; 9 bases fit TRBD1. The CDR3 runs to 16 residues. Germline V CDR1 and CDR2: LGHNA, YNFKEQ. The V and J ends lost 5 bases and 0 bases, in that order; junction bases with no gene match: 6.

This chain links TRBV15 with TRBJ1-1; D is uncertain. Between the trimmed V and J ends, which lost 6 bases and 0 bases, there was a span of 8 bases. The CDR3 has 13 residues. Germline assignment: CDR1 LNHNV and CDR2 YYDKDF (reference sequence). The CDR3 loop is CATSTDLNTEAFF. For the CDR3, the DNA is TGTGCCACCAGTACTGATCTGAACACTGAAGCTTTCTTT.

The chain joins TRBV7-9 to TRBJ2-3; D remains ambiguous. There are 12 residues in the CDR3. Trimming removed 11 bases at V and 0 bases at J, with 9 bases between. Germline-derived CDR1 and CDR2 are SEHNR and FQNEAQ (reference sequence). The CDR3 DNA follows: TGTGCCGCTGGGGATAGCACAGATACGCAGTATTTT. It is translated as CAAGDSTDTQYF.

The gene calls are TRBV9 and TRBJ2-7; the D gene could be TRBD1 or TRBD2 (5 bases each). The CDR3 runs to 17 residues. Germline V gives CDR1 SGDLS, CDR2 YYNGEE. The V end lost 0 bases, the J end lost 3 bases, and 19 bases lay between the germline ends. CDR3 amino acids: CASSVGGTGPLVYEQYF. The CDR3 region has the DNA TGTGCCAGCAGCGTAGGGGGGACCGGGCCCCTGGTCTACGAGCAGTACTTC.

This sequence joins TRBV7-9 and TRBJ1-1, with 11 positions matching TRBD1. This CDR3 region has 15 residues. From germline, CDR1 is SEHNR and CDR2 FQNEAQ (reference sequence). The ends lost 2 bases at V and 3 bases at J; junction bases unmatched: 2. The CDR3 protein is CASSLRTGGHTEAFF. Written as DNA, the CDR3 is TGTGCCAGCAGCTTAAGGACAGGGGGCCACACTGAAGCTTTCTTT.

The J gene is TRBJ1-4, the V gene TRBV6-6, with D hard to call. This CDR3 is 11 amino acids long. Germline V CDR1 and CDR2: MNHNY, SVGAGI (reference sequence). V lost 3 bases and J lost 10, with 6 bases in between. CDR3: CASSYEGKLFF. The CDR3 coding sequence is TGTGCCAGCAGTTATGAGGGAAAACTGTTTTTT.

The V gene is TRBV19, the J gene TRBJ2-4; maybe TRBD2 (5 bases). The germline V and J ends were trimmed by 3 bases and 3 bases, with 9 bases remaining between them. The CDR3 consists of 14 residues. Germline V gives CDR1 LNHDA, CDR2 SQIVND (reference sequence). CDR3 DNA: TGTGCCAGTAGTATTCCGGCGGGCAAAAACATTCAGTACTTC. Translation: CASSIPAGKNIQYF.

This clone has a handful of counts. The chain recombines TRBV5-4 with TRBJ1-1; D remains ambiguous. V shed 1 base and J shed 7 bases, with 5 bases lying between them. This CDR3 comprises 11 residues. In germline, CDR1 is SGHNT, CDR2 YYREEE (reference sequence). This chain's CDR3 is CASSLSGEAFF. The CDR3 region has the DNA TGTGCCAGCAGCTTGTCAGGTGAAGCTTTCTTT.

This chain uses TRBV27 with TRBJ2-7; possibly TRBD1 or TRBD2 for D (6 bases each). Trimming took 4 bases from V and 2 from J, leaving 18 bases between them. This CDR3 is built from 16 residues. The germline gives CDR1 MNHEY, CDR2 SMNVEV (reference sequence). CDR3 amino acids: CASSSPGAPNPYEQYF. DNA of the CDR3: TGTGCCAGCAGTTCCCCGGGGGCCCCGAACCCCTACGAGCAGTACTTC.

This clone is a singleton in its sample. The rearrangement joins TRBV11-2 to TRBJ2-5; 10 nucleotides match TRBD2. The CDR3 contains 14 residues. Germline-derived CDR1 and CDR2 are SGHAT and FQNNGV. V was pared by 5 bases and J by 5 bases, with 5 bases of the junction left unmatched. CDR3 loop: CASSPLAGGETQYF. CDR3 in DNA: TGTGCCAGCAGCCCATTAGCGGGAGGTGAGACCCAGTACTTC.

The J gene is TRBJ2-1, the V gene TRBV6-1, with TRBD2 identical over 11 bases. Germline V gene sequence: CDR1 MNHNS, CDR2 SASEGT. Trimming took 0 bases from V and 10 from J; bases not matched to a gene: 8. This CDR3 spans 16 amino acids. Here the CDR3 reads CASSEASLAGGREQFF. CDR3 sequence (DNA): TGTGCCAGCAGTGAAGCAAGTCTAGCGGGAGGTAGGGAGCAGTTCTTC.

The chain employs TRBV30 and TRBJ2-7; D gene ambiguous. CDR1 and CDR2 from the germline V gene are GTSNPN and SVGIG (reference sequence). Trimming cost V 3 bases and J 7 bases, with 10 bases left between them. The CDR3 contains 11 residues. The CDR3 loop is CAWSSGLEQYF. CDR3 DNA sequence: TGTGCCTGGAGCAGTGGTTTGGAGCAGTACTTC.

J is TRBJ1-1 and V is TRBV27; D ambiguous. The CDR3 totals 12 residues. V lost 2 bases and J lost 7, with 8 bases in between. Germline lookup yields CDR1 MNHEY and CDR2 SMNVEV (reference sequence). CDR3 protein: CASSLNGIEAFF. CDR3 DNA: TGTGCCAGCAGTTTAAACGGCATTGAAGCTTTCTTT.

The J gene is TRBJ1-1, the V gene TRBV29-1; the D is unclear. Per germline, CDR1 SQVTM and CDR2 ANQGSEA. V was clipped by 3 bases and J by 11 bases, with 10 bases between them. The CDR3 is made up of 10 amino acids. Here the CDR3 reads CSVEVGEAFF. CDR3 nucleotide sequence: TGCAGCGTTGAGGTGGGAGAGGCTTTCTTT.

This chain joins TRBV7-9 and TRBJ1-4; no reliable D call. The CDR3 covers 16 residues. The V gene lost 5 bases and the J gene lost 0 bases, with 13 bases spanning the gap. CDR1 is SEHNR and CDR2 is FQNEAQ in the germline V gene (reference sequence). CDR3 residues: CASSHASGATNEKLFF. CDR3 bases: TGTGCCAGCAGCCATGCTTCCGGGGCAACTAATGAAAAACTGTTTTTT.

This sequence joins TRBV19 and TRBJ1-1; no clear D gene. This CDR3 has 15 residues. CDR1 is LNHDA and CDR2 is SQIVND in the germline V gene (reference sequence). The germline V and J ends were trimmed by 2 bases and 1 base, with 11 bases remaining between them. This chain's CDR3 is CASSIPSAKNTEAFF. CDR3 nucleotides: TGTGCCAGTAGTATACCCTCCGCTAAGAACACTGAAGCTTTCTTT. Using reference TRBV19 and TRBJ1-1 for the parts outside the CDR3, the full variable domain is DGGITQSPKYLFRKEGQNVTLSCEQNLNHDAMYWYRQDPGQGLRLIYYSQIVNDFQKGDIAEGYSVSREKKESFPLTVTSAQKNPTAFYLCASSIPSAKNTEAFFGQGTRLTVV.

The gene calls are TRBV4-2 and TRBJ2-2; D not resolved. Germline V gene data show CDR1 as LGHNA and CDR2 as YNFKEQ. This CDR3 region has 15 residues. V shed 8 bases and J shed 4 bases, with 17 bases lying between them. The CDR3 region is CASPCRSASTGELFF. The CDR3 DNA reads as TGTGCCAGCCCCTGCAGGTCGGCCTCCACCGGGGAGCTGTTTTTT.

The chain employs TRBV28 and TRBJ1-2; possible D gene TRBD1, 6 bases. The germline gives CDR1 MDHEN, CDR2 SYDVKM. Between the trimmed V and J ends, which lost 1 base and 0 bases, there was a span of 9 bases. The CDR3 runs 15 residues. CDR3 nucleotide sequence: TGTGCCAGCAGTTTATTGGGGGCAGCTAACTATGGCTACACCTTC. It codes for CASSLLGAANYGYTF.